One and the same sample provided the 4 T cell receptor beta chains below, sequenced in a study of shared clonotypes between healthy human individuals. Here immunoSEQ multiplex PCR was the method, and the copy in TCRdb shows in-frame clones only, minus some. The sample comprises a few hundred thousand clones, approximately 97% of which are singletons, and less than 0.065% rests with the top ten. Specimen: naive CD4+ T cells sorted from blood. Subset here: CD45RA+ positively selected. The receptors come from a woman aged 30 to 39 in good health.

The rearrangement uses TRBV30 and TRBJ1-1; unclear D gene. In germline, CDR1 is GTSNPN, CDR2 SVGIG (reference sequence). Trimming left V 3 bases short and J 1 base short, with 12 bases between. CDR3 length: 14 residues. The CDR3 nucleotides read TGTGCCTGGAGGGTCGGATTATGGAACACTGAAGCTTTCTTT. Amino acids: CAWRVGLWNTEAFF.

Concerning this clone: Other DNA sequences in the same sample also yield this CDR3. The rearrangement links TRBV28 to TRBJ2-2; D not certain. V lost 3 bases, J lost 5 bases, and 4 bases lay in between. Looked up from germline, CDR1 is MDHEN and CDR2 is SYDVKM. The CDR3 spans 12 residues. CDR3 sequence: CASSLRTGELFF. The DNA of the CDR3 is TGTGCCAGCAGTTTGCGAACCGGGGAGCTGTTTTTT. The full variable domain, rest sourced from reference TRBV28 and TRBJ2-2, is DVKVTQSSRYLVKRTGEKVFLECVQDMDHENMFWYRQDPGLGLRLIYFSYDVKMKEKGDIPEGYSVSREKKERFSLILESASTNQTSMYLCASSLRTGELFFGEGSRLTVL.

The chain has TRBV7-6 and TRBJ2-1; TRBD1 aligns across 9 bases. CDR3 length: 16 residues. Unmatched junction bases numbered 17, after V lost 5 bases and J lost 12 bases. Looked up from germline, CDR1 is SGHVS and CDR2 is FNYEAQ. The CDR3 DNA reads as TGTGCCAGCAGCCAGACAGGGGGTTTTAAGAACGGTAGGCAGTTCTTC. Translation gives CASSQTGGFKNGRQFF.

The V gene is TRBV9, the J gene TRBJ2-7; D may be TRBD1 (7 bases). The CDR3 runs 11 residues. The V gene lost 4 bases and the J gene lost 9 bases, with 11 bases spanning the gap. Germline CDR1 reads SGDLS; CDR2 reads YYNGEE. The DNA of the CDR3 is TGTGCCAGCAGCCTCAGGGGGGTGCAGTACTTC. It codes for CASSLRGVQYF.